Listed here are 22 T cell receptor beta chains from one sample, sequenced in a study of PD-1 blockade in classical Hodgkin lymphoma. Profiled with immunoSEQ multiplex PCR; TCRdb holds only in-frame clones, not every one. The sample lists about 13,000 clones, 75% to 90% seen once, with 0.5% to 0.65% in the top ten. All trial patients relapsed after autologous stem cell transplantation. Researchers report purifying CD4+ T cells from thawed PBMCs by magnetic negative selection. Sequencing used CD4+ T cells from blood, obtained at baseline. The receptors derive from a human donor with classical Hodgkin lymphoma.

The gene calls are TRBV7-8 and TRBJ1-1; the match to TRBD1 covers 10 bases. V lost 2 bases, J lost 5 bases, and 5 bases stayed unmatched. CDR1 is SGHVS, CDR2 FQNEAQ, per germline. The CDR3 sequence is 15 residues long. This CDR3 reads CASSLQGQGGTEAFF. The CDR3 nucleotides read TGTGCCAGCAGCTTACAAGGACAGGGGGGGACTGAAGCTTTCTTT.

This sequence joins TRBV7-2 and TRBJ2-5; TRBD1 or TRBD2 may be the D gene (5 bases each). V was trimmed by 4 bases and J by 2 bases, leaving 26 bases between them. The CDR3 is made up of 19 amino acids. Germline lookup yields CDR1 SGHTA and CDR2 FQGNSA. Written as DNA, the CDR3 is TGTGCCAGCAGCTCCCCGGGCAGGATGAGGGTCGGGGCACAAGAGACCCAGTACTTC. Translating gives CASSSPGRMRVGAQETQYF.

This chain connects TRBV29-1 to TRBJ2-5, with D possibly matching TRBD2 (6 bases). The DNA end favors TRBJ2-7, so the J call may be wrong. CDR3 length: 15 residues. CDR1 and CDR2 from the germline V gene are SQVTM and ANQGSEA. CDR3 in amino acids: CSVETTGASSYEQYF. In DNA, the CDR3 is TGCAGCGTTGAAACAACGGGAGCCAGCTCCTACGAGCAGTACTTC.

The gene calls are TRBV18 and TRBJ2-5; TRBD2 matches 7 bases. CDR1 and CDR2 (germline): KGHSH, LQKENI. With 0 bases clipped from V and 4 bases from J, the junction kept 2 bases outside the gene matches. The CDR3 is 14 residues long. The CDR3 bases are TGTGCCAGCTCACCACCTGGGGGGGGAGAGACCCAGTACTTC. As protein: CASSPPGGGETQYF. Drawing the rest from reference TRBV18 and TRBJ2-5, the complete variable domain is NAGVMQNPRHLVRRRGQEARLRCSPMKGHSHVYWYRQLPEEGLKFMVYLQKENIIDESGMPKERFSAEFPKEGPSILRIQQVVRGDSAAYFCASSPPGGGETQYFGPGTRLLVL.

The J gene is TRBJ2-5, the V gene TRBV2; TRBD2 is a possible D gene (5 bases). V gave up 10 bases and J gave up 5 bases, with 17 bases separating them. Germline V lookup: CDR1 SNHLY, CDR2 FYNNEI. The CDR3 covers 13 residues. Here the CDR3 DNA reads TGTGCCACGTCCTTTAGGTCGGGGGAGACCCAGTACTTC. Translating gives CATSFRSGETQYF.

The V and J genes are TRBV28 and TRBJ2-2; D is possibly TRBD1 (6 bases). The CDR3 contains 16 residues. The germline V gene has CDR1 MDHEN and CDR2 SYDVKM. V shed 6 bases and J shed 2 bases, with 16 bases lying between them. The CDR3, as DNA: TGTGCCAGCAGAACGACAGGCTTATCTAACACCGGGGAGCTGTTTTTT. It is translated as CASRTTGLSNTGELFF.

The J gene is TRBJ1-6, the V gene TRBV5-1, with 7 bases identical to TRBD1. The CDR3 is 15 amino acids. Trimming at V came to 4 bases and at J to 8 bases, leaving 9 bases not matched to a gene. The germline CDR1 and CDR2 sequences are SGHRS and YFSETQ. Here the CDR3 DNA reads TGCGCCAGCAGCCTCGAAGACAGGGCTCATTCACCCCTCCACTTT. Protein product: CASSLEDRAHSPLHF.

The V call is TRBV18, the J call TRBJ1-2; D uncertain. Germline V gene data show CDR1 as KGHSH and CDR2 as LQKENI. Between the trimmed V and J ends, which lost 3 bases and 4 bases, there was a span of 9 bases. The CDR3 totals 13 residues. CDR3: CASSPDVSYGYTF. The CDR3 region has the DNA TGTGCCAGCTCACCGGACGTATCCTATGGCTACACCTTC.

The chain employs TRBV5-1 and TRBJ2-7; 9 bases line up with TRBD2. Germline CDR1 SGHRS, CDR2 YFSETQ. The CDR3 is made up of 14 amino acids. The V segment lost 3 bases and the J segment 3 bases; nucleotides outside the gene matches: 4. The CDR3 sequence: CASSSGTSFYEQYF. Written as DNA, the CDR3 is TGCGCCAGCAGCTCTGGGACTAGCTTCTACGAGCAGTACTTC.

This rearrangement joins TRBV19 to TRBJ2-3; weak D call: TRBD1 (7 bases). The V end lost 6 bases, the J end lost 5 bases, and 15 bases lay between the germline ends. The germline gives CDR1 LNHDA, CDR2 SQIVND (reference sequence). The CDR3 spans 14 residues. In nucleotides, the CDR3 is TGTGCCAGTAGCCAGGGGGAGGCGGGAGATACGCAGTATTTT. Its translation: CASSQGEAGDTQYF. Combining the CDR3 with reference TRBV19 and TRBJ2-3 gives the whole variable domain DGGITQSPKYLFRKEGQNVTLSCEQNLNHDAMYWYRQDPGQGLRLIYYSQIVNDFQKGDIAEGYSVSREKKESFPLTVTSAQKNPTAFYLCASSQGEAGDTQYFGPGTRLTVL.

The CDR3 loop reads CASSYSRQENSYEQYF. CDR3 DNA: TGTGCCAGCAGTTACTCTAGACAGGAGAATTCCTACGAGCAGTACTTC. The chain links TRBV6-5 to TRBJ2-7, with D maybe TRBD1 (6 bases). Germline CDR1 is MNHEY and CDR2 is SVGAGI. The CDR3 length is 16 residues. V was shortened by 0 bases and J by 1 base, with 13 bases between the two germline ends.

The J gene is TRBJ2-7, the V gene TRBV18; D uncertain. Germline V gives CDR1 KGHSH, CDR2 LQKENI. The V end lost 3 bases, the J end lost 7 bases, and 10 bases lay between the germline ends. This CDR3 region has 12 residues. This CDR3 is CASSPGVGEQYF. The CDR3, as DNA: TGTGCCAGCTCACCGGGCGTGGGGGAGCAGTACTTC.

This clone was detected once. The chain joins TRBV7-2 to TRBJ1-4; 10 bases match TRBD1. CDR1 and CDR2 (germline): SGHTA, FQGNSA. J was trimmed by 8 bases and V by 5 bases; bases with no gene match: 5. The CDR3 sequence is 14 residues long. The CDR3 spells CASSPTGGLEKLFF. DNA of the CDR3: TGTGCCAGCAGCCCGACAGGGGGCTTAGAAAAACTGTTTTTT.

CDR3: CASSVTSGGASTDTQYF. The CDR3 DNA reads TGTGCCAGCAGCGTAACTAGCGGGGGGGCTAGCACAGATACGCAGTATTTT. The chain has TRBV9 and TRBJ2-3; 13 positions agree with TRBD2. Looked up from germline, CDR1 is SGDLS and CDR2 is YYNGEE. The trim removed 1 base at V and 0 bases at J, leaving 2 bases unmatched. The CDR3 is 17 amino acids.

This chain uses TRBV9 with TRBJ1-6, with D unresolved. The CDR3 runs 14 residues. V shed 2 bases and J shed 9 bases, with 12 bases lying between them. Per germline, CDR1 SGDLS and CDR2 YYNGEE. For the CDR3, the DNA is TGTGCCAGCAGCGTTAGAGAGGGAAGTTCACCCCTCCACTTT. This encodes CASSVREGSSPLHF.

The gene calls are TRBV10-3 and TRBJ2-3; D is unresolved. The V end was cut by 5 bases, the J end by 2 bases, with 14 bases between. The CDR3 extends over 15 amino acids. Germline V gene lookup returns CDR1 ENHRY and CDR2 SYGVKD. CDR3 coding DNA: TGTGCCATCAGTAAGGCGCGGCTTGACACAGATACGCAGTATTTT. Translation: CAISKARLDTDTQYF.

The chain carries TRBV28 and TRBJ1-4; no definite D call. Germline-derived CDR1 and CDR2 are MDHEN and SYDVKM. Deletions cut 2 bases from V and 8 bases from J, with 3 bases between. The CDR3 is 11 amino acids. The CDR3 sequence is CASSLGEKLFF. DNA for the CDR3: TGTGCCAGCAGTTTAGGGGAAAAACTGTTTTTT.

The rearrangement uses TRBV5-4 and TRBJ1-2, with TRBD1 matching over 9 bases. The CDR3 has 14 residues. The trim removed 4 bases at V and 3 bases at J, leaving 4 bases unmatched. Germline loops: CDR1 SGHNT, CDR2 YYREEE (reference sequence). The CDR3 is CASSPGQGDYGYTF. In DNA, the CDR3 is TGTGCCAGCAGCCCGGGACAGGGCGACTATGGCTACACCTTC.

Points on this clone: Its ends do not fully match the called genes, so a read error is possible. The chain joins TRBV28 to TRBJ2-2, with D perhaps TRBD2 (6 bases). The V gene's germline CDR1 is MDHEN and CDR2 SYDVKM. CDR3 length: 14 residues. The CDR3 loop is CASSLTRNAGELFF. CDR3 sequence (DNA): TGTGCCAGCAGTTTGACTAGGAACGCCGGGGAGCTGTTTTTT. Full variable domain (missing parts from reference TRBV28 and TRBJ2-2): DVKVTQSSRYLVKRTGEKVFLECVQDMDHENMFWYRQDPGLGLRLIYFSYDVKMKEKGDIPEGYSVSREKKERFSLILESASTNQTSMYLCASSLTRNAGELFFGEGSRLTVL.

This rearrangement joins TRBV18 to TRBJ1-2, with D possibly matching TRBD1 (5 bases). V gave up 2 bases and J gave up 5 bases, with 15 bases separating them. Germline-derived CDR1 and CDR2 are KGHSH and LQKENI. The CDR3 has 15 residues. Here the CDR3 reads CASSPGGDTPYGYTF. For the CDR3, the DNA is TGTGCCAGCTCACCAGGGGGAGACACTCCTTATGGCTACACCTTC.

This rearrangement joins TRBV11-2 to TRBJ2-6; no reliable D call. The CDR3 is made up of 16 amino acids. CDR1 and CDR2 from the germline V gene are SGHAT and FQNNGV. V shed 5 bases and J shed 2 bases, with 13 bases lying between them. The CDR3 loop reads CASSLTRRTGANVLTF. CDR3 coding DNA: TGTGCCAGCAGCCTTACTCGCCGCACTGGGGCCAACGTCCTGACTTTC.

This clone was found once. The chain is built from TRBV28 and TRBJ1-5; D gene unclear. The CDR3 consists of 13 residues. Germline V gene lookup returns CDR1 MDHEN and CDR2 SYDVKM. The ends were cut back, 2 bases at V and 5 bases at J, with 7 bases in the middle. This chain's CDR3 is CASSLVYYQPQHF. The CDR3 DNA sequence: TGTGCCAGCAGTTTAGTATACTATCAGCCCCAGCATTTT.